What follows are 23 T cell receptor beta chains derived from one specimen sequenced in a study of T cell responses to AZD1222 COVID-19 vaccine. The protocol was immunoSEQ multiplex PCR, while the TCRdb copy is restricted to in-frame clones and leaves out a portion. Found here are around 190,000 clones, approximately 90% of them singletons; the top ten hold 1.5% to 2%. Material: peripheral blood, obtained 28 days after the second AZD1222 dose. These receptors all come from an adult who received the AZD1222 COVID-19 vaccine.

The chain links TRBV6-5 to TRBJ2-7; 8 nucleotides align to TRBD1. The CDR3 loop spans 14 amino acids. V gave up 8 bases and J gave up 8 bases; unmatched junction bases: 14. Germline V gene data show CDR1 as MNHEY and CDR2 as SVGAGI. CDR3 sequence (DNA): TGTGCCAGCGCCGGGACAGGCCCCTCGGGGAAGCAGTACTTC. This sequence encodes CASAGTGPSGKQYF.

The V gene is TRBV4-1, the J gene TRBJ2-7; the match to TRBD1 covers 11 bases. V shed 8 bases and J 7 bases; nucleotides not matched to a gene: 4. Germline V gene sequence: CDR1 MGHRA, CDR2 YSYEKL. This CDR3 is 12 amino acids long. The CDR3 coding sequence is TGCGCCAGCGAGGACAGGGGGCATGAGCAGTACTTC. Protein: CASEDRGHEQYF.

The chain recombines TRBV3-1 (or the pseudogene TRBV3-2) with TRBJ2-7; maybe TRBD2 (5 bases). Germline lookup yields CDR1 LGHDT and CDR2 YNNKEL (reference sequence). V dropped 4 bases and J dropped 4 bases, with 14 bases sitting between them. The CDR3 totals 14 residues. CDR3: CASSPRRGTYEQYF. The CDR3 nucleotides are TGTGCCAGCAGCCCTCGTCGGGGAACGTACGAGCAGTACTTC.

This chain connects TRBV15 to TRBJ2-3; the match to TRBD1 covers 7 bases. Germline values: CDR1 LNHNV, CDR2 YYDKDF (reference sequence). V lost 0 bases and J lost 1; bases outside the gene matches: 4. The CDR3 length is 16 residues. CDR3 in amino acids: CATSRERGLGTDTQYF. The CDR3 bases are TGTGCCACCAGCAGAGAAAGGGGGCTCGGCACAGATACGCAGTATTTT.

This clone was seen more than once but under ten times. The chain joins TRBV7-2 to TRBJ2-7; D possibly uses TRBD1 or TRBD2 (6 bases each). Looked up from germline, CDR1 is SGHTA and CDR2 is FQGNSA. The length of the CDR3 is 14 residues. V lost 5 bases, J lost 1 base, and 12 bases lay in between. The CDR3 DNA reads TGTGCCAGCAGCCCAACAGGGAGGTCCTACGAGCAGTACTTC. Translated, it gives CASSPTGRSYEQYF.

V gene TRBV10-3 combines with J gene TRBJ2-3; 7 bases align to TRBD2. CDR1 is ENHRY, CDR2 SYGVKD, per germline. The CDR3 is 14 residues long. With 7 bases clipped from V and 1 base from J, the junction kept 5 bases outside the gene matches. The CDR3 nucleotides are TGTGCCATCATGGGGGGGAAGGGCACAGATACGCAGTATTTT. Translation: CAIMGGKGTDTQYF.

This chain links TRBV5-1 with TRBJ2-1, with D possibly called TRBD1 or TRBD2 (6 bases each). The CDR3 is 12 amino acids. Trimming pared 2 bases from V and 9 bases from J, leaving 9 bases between. Per germline, CDR1 SGHRS and CDR2 YFSETQ. This chain's CDR3 is CASSLQGGEQFF. Written as DNA, the CDR3 is TGCGCCAGCAGCTTACAGGGAGGTGAGCAGTTCTTC.

This chain uses TRBV10-1 with TRBJ2-3; D unclear. Trimming took 0 bases from V and 4 from J, leaving 8 bases between them. Per the germline V gene, CDR1 is WNHNN and CDR2 is SYGVQD (reference sequence). The CDR3 runs 14 residues. The CDR3 DNA reads as TGCGCCAGCAGTGAGTCGGCCGCGGCAGATACGCAGTATTTT. The encoded protein is CASSESAAADTQYF.

The V call is TRBV2, the J call TRBJ1-2, with D maybe TRBD1 (6 bases). Between the trimmed V and J ends, which lost 4 bases and 9 bases, there was a span of 15 bases. The CDR3 is made up of 13 amino acids. The V gene's germline CDR1 is SNHLY and CDR2 FYNNEI. The CDR3 region is CASSGGTNLRYTF. The CDR3 DNA reads as TGTGCCAGCAGTGGTGGGACAAACCTGCGCTACACCTTC.

This chain joins TRBV19 and TRBJ1-6; TRBD1 is a possible D gene (5 bases). The V end lost 7 bases, the J end lost 8 bases, and 18 bases lay between the germline ends. CDR1 is LNHDA and CDR2 is SQIVND in the germline V gene (reference sequence). This CDR3 is built from 15 residues. CDR3 in amino acids: CASKVSRLGHSPLHF. For the CDR3, the DNA is TGTGCCAGTAAAGTCTCCAGACTGGGGCATTCACCCCTCCACTTT.

A few counts support this clone. V and J are TRBV7-2 and TRBJ2-1; D remains unclear. This CDR3 comprises 13 residues. Looked up from germline, CDR1 is SGHTA and CDR2 is FQGNSA. The V gene lost 4 bases and the J gene lost 6 bases, with 10 bases spanning the gap. The CDR3 loop reads CASSSFVSNEQFF. The CDR3 region has the DNA TGTGCCAGCAGCTCGTTCGTGAGCAATGAGCAGTTCTTC. Looking up the rest from reference TRBV7-2 and TRBJ2-1 gives the full variable domain: GAGVSQSPSNKVTEKGKDVELRCDPISGHTALYWYRQSLGQGLEFLIYFQGNSAPDKSGLPSDRFSAERTGGSVSTLTIQRTQQEDSAVYLCASSSFVSNEQFFGPGTRLTVL.

The chain uses TRBV12-3 or TRBV12-4 and TRBJ1-1, with D possibly TRBD1 on 6 matching bases. V was shortened by 5 bases and J by 5 bases, with 6 bases between the two germline ends. The CDR3 length is 11 residues. In DNA, the CDR3 is TGTGCCAGCAGTAGGGGGACTGAAGCTTTCTTT. Protein product: CASSRGTEAFF.

The chain combines TRBV4-3 with TRBJ2-7; 7 bases map to TRBD1. Germline assignment: CDR1 LGHNA and CDR2 YSLEER. The CDR3 is 17 residues long. J gave up 3 bases and V 0 bases, and 11 bases lay outside the gene matches. CDR3 sequence reads: CASSQDYWTGLSYEQYF. The DNA for the CDR3 is TGCGCCAGCAGCCAAGATTATTGGACAGGATTAAGCTACGAGCAGTACTTC.

Only one count was recorded for this clone. The genes are TRBV3-1 (or the pseudogene TRBV3-2) and TRBJ1-2; D unclear. The germline CDR1 and CDR2 sequences are LGHDT and YNNKEL (reference sequence). V was trimmed by 0 bases and J by 1 base, leaving 9 bases between them. This CDR3 comprises 15 residues. In DNA, the CDR3 is TGTGCCAGCAGCCAAGATAGGGCCCATAACTATGGCTACACCTTC. It is translated as CASSQDRAHNYGYTF.

The genes are TRBV19 and TRBJ1-2; the D is unclear. Germline V gene lookup returns CDR1 LNHDA and CDR2 SQIVND (reference sequence). The V end lost 4 bases, the J end lost 3 bases, and 15 bases lay between the germline ends. This CDR3 has 15 residues. DNA of the CDR3: TGTGCCAGTAGTACAAGTCCTACGTCCCACTATGGCTACACCTTC. Protein sequence: CASSTSPTSHYGYTF.

This sequence joins TRBV21-1 and TRBJ1-2; TRBD1 is the table's D call, not checked against the DNA. TRBV21-1 is given as a pseudogene. The CDR3 is 14 residues long. The CDR3 DNA sequence: TGTGCCAGCAGCGCCCAGGGGGCTAACTATGGCTACACCTTC. This translates into CASSAQGANYGYTF.

This clone was seen only once. The chain recombines TRBV2 with TRBJ2-3; 8 bases line up with TRBD1. V lost 8 bases to trimming and J lost 5 bases; unmatched junction nucleotides: 9. The CDR3 consists of 14 residues. CDR1 is SNHLY, CDR2 FYNNEI, per germline. Written as DNA, the CDR3 is TGTGCCAGCGGGGAACTGGACAGGGAAGATACGCAGTATTTT. Protein product: CASGELDREDTQYF.

The chain recombines TRBV2 with TRBJ2-7; no clear D gene. The length of the CDR3 is 14 residues. From germline, CDR1 is SNHLY and CDR2 FYNNEI. The V end lost 4 bases, the J end lost 0 bases, and 10 bases lay between the germline ends. The CDR3 bases are TGTGCCAGCAGTGGTGGCGGTTACTCCTACGAGCAGTACTTC. Its translation: CASSGGGYSYEQYF.

This chain uses TRBV6-5 with TRBJ1-3; a weak D match, TRBD1 (6 bases). V was shortened by 6 bases and J by 6 bases, with 18 bases between the two germline ends. CDR1 MNHEY and CDR2 SVGAGI come from the germline V gene. There are 15 residues in the CDR3. This chain's CDR3 is CASRPIPTGLNTIYF. The CDR3 DNA is TGTGCCAGCAGACCTATTCCTACAGGGTTAAACACCATATATTTT.

CDR3 DNA: TGTGCCAGCAGTACAAACAGGGGGAGCGACGAGCAGTACTTC. Encoded protein: CASSTNRGSDEQYF. The chain recombines TRBV7-9 with TRBJ2-7; 8 bases map to TRBD1. The CDR3 consists of 14 residues. The germline CDR1 and CDR2 sequences are SEHNR and FQNEAQ (reference sequence). V trimming: 6 bases; J trimming: 5 bases; junction bases outside the gene matches: 9.

The table lists this clone with a few counts. V usage is TRBV7-9 and J usage is TRBJ2-7; D remains ambiguous. The CDR3 spans 14 residues. From germline, CDR1 is SEHNR and CDR2 FQNEAQ (reference sequence). Trimming took 3 bases from V and 5 from J, leaving 14 bases between them. In nucleotides, the CDR3 is TGTGCCAGCAGCTTCAGTGGGCTAGTTCACGAGCAGTACTTC. This encodes CASSFSGLVHEQYF.

This clone was observed once. V is TRBV29-1 and J is TRBJ2-3; TRBD2 matches 10 bases. V lost 6 bases, J lost 5 bases, and 14 bases stayed unmatched. Per the germline V gene, CDR1 is SQVTM and CDR2 is ANQGSEA. The CDR3 consists of 16 residues. The CDR3 coding sequence is TGCAGCGTGTGGGGCCAGCGGGAGGGCCTCAAAGATACGCAGTATTTT. Translated, it gives CSVWGQREGLKDTQYF.

The CDR3 reads CAWSVELAGDGTQYF. The CDR3 DNA is TGTGCCTGGAGTGTAGAACTAGCGGGAGACGGTACGCAGTATTTT. The gene calls are TRBV30 and TRBJ2-3; TRBD2 agrees at 11 bases. This CDR3 contains 15 residues. Germline CDR1 reads GTSNPN; CDR2 reads SVGIG (reference sequence). V lost 0 bases and J lost 8; bases outside the gene matches: 7.